The 3 T cell receptor beta chains below were found in one sample sequenced in a study of response to subunit inactivated influenza vaccine. TCRdb analysed the RT-PCR reads with MiXCR anew, one entry per CDR3 protein. The data show hundreds of thousands of distinct CDR3 sequences, approximately 7.6% seen once. The source material was PBMCs from blood, sampled around 2 years after vaccination. These receptors originate from a man between 50 and 69 years old who received an inactivated influenza vaccine.

This clonotype has just a few counts. The chain uses TRBV20-1 and TRBJ1-5, with D perhaps TRBD1 (6 bases). This CDR3 has 13 residues. Germline-derived CDR1 and CDR2 are DFQATT and SNEGSKA (reference sequence). V lost 5 bases and J lost 2, with 10 bases in between. The CDR3 spells CSAPNRGNQPQHF. The CDR3 DNA reads as TGCAGTGCTCCGAACAGGGGCAATCAGCCCCAGCATTTT.

There are a few counts of this clonotype. This sequence joins TRBV11-2 and TRBJ2-1, with 7 bases matching TRBD1. Germline V lookup: CDR1 SGHAT, CDR2 FQNNGV. The V segment lost 8 bases and the J segment 3 bases; nucleotides outside the gene matches: 10. The CDR3 length is 15 residues. The chain's CDR3 is CASGSGQTRYNEQFF. The CDR3 DNA follows: TGTGCCAGCGGGTCGGGACAGACCCGCTACAATGAGCAGTTCTTC.

This clonotype was observed a handful of times. The chain recombines TRBV6-4 with TRBJ2-1; D is perhaps TRBD1 or TRBD2 (5 bases each). Trimming removed 0 bases from V and 5 bases from J, with 11 bases in between. The CDR3 is 15 amino acids. CDR1 MRHNA and CDR2 SNTAGT come from the germline V gene. In DNA form, the CDR3 reads TGTGCCAGCAGTGACTCGGGTACGGGACACAATGAGCAGTTCTTC. Protein sequence: CASSDSGTGHNEQFF.